This is a list of T cell receptor beta chains from one sample in a study of shared clonotypes between healthy human individuals. The method was immunoSEQ multiplex PCR; TCRdb's version includes in-frame clones alone and lacks a portion of them. The table has about 1 million clones, about 80% seen once. Sequencing was done on a sample of memory CD4+ T cells from PBMCs. Receptor source: a man aged 18 to 29 in good health. Some clones in this sample may be carry-over from other donors' samples. The conserved cysteine and the conserved F or W are not part of the CDR3 here. Each record gives: V gene, J gene, CDR3 protein.

>TRBV9|TRBJ2-1
ASSVDHRKGEQF
>TRBV18|TRBJ1-1
ASSDDRATF
>TRBV7-2|TRBJ1-4
ASSPRLFNEKLF
>TRBV29-1|TRBJ2-5
SVVPGPKETQY
>TRBV4-2|TRBJ2-1
ASSQEGTSGYNEQF
>TRBV6-6|TRBJ2-1
ASAWESVGTNEQF
>TRBV4-1|TRBJ2-5
ASSQAGRQETQY
>TRBV5-1|TRBJ1-1
ASSGTGTEVSEAF
>TRBV6-6|TRBJ1-3
ASHAGGSGNTIY
>TRBV6-1|TRBJ2-5
ASRLAGGRETQY
>TRBV5-8|TRBJ2-7
ASSLRDRVNEQY
>TRBV9|TRBJ2-5
ASSVDIQETQY
>TRBV2|TRBJ2-5
ASSVGVGTGVPGGETQY
>TRBV19|TRBJ2-1
ASSVRQGTIYNEQF
>TRBV18|TRBJ2-7
ASSPPQGGEQY
>TRBV7-2|TRBJ2-7
ASSITRGSHEQY
>TRBV4-1|TRBJ2-1
ASSQGLAGDEQF
>TRBV11-3|TRBJ2-7
ASSLEGGAEQY
>TRBV5-1|TRBJ2-1
ASSGGLAGYEQF
>TRBV5-4|TRBJ2-3
ASSPGTSGRGDTQY
>TRBV7-6|TRBJ2-1
ASSGGGFYSEQF
>TRBV2|TRBJ2-5
ASTFEQQETQY
>TRBV4-3|TRBJ1-4
ASSPVGTGNEKLF
>TRBV21-1|TRBJ2-1
ASIEGTSGNGEQF
>TRBV28|TRBJ1-5
ASSPLLQGQGS
>TRBV5-5|TRBJ1-4
ASSLGQVLGSRQKLF
>TRBV28|TRBJ1-4
ASSAAQGRGGEKLF
>TRBV27|TRBJ2-1
ASSNRGMSLTGRVYNEQF
>TRBV11-2|TRBJ2-1
ASSFGLGNEQF
>TRBV11-3|TRBJ2-3
ASSSRRQGDGTDTQY
>TRBV11-2|TRBJ1-1
ASSLEENTEAF
>TRBV30|TRBJ2-3
AWMTRRTDTQY
>TRBV28|TRBJ2-6
ASSKLGRIGANVLT
>TRBV29-1|TRBJ2-3
SVNQGLGQY
>TRBV27|TRBJ1-1
ASRASTTNTEAF
>TRBV5-4|TRBJ2-5
ASSLDRGQETQY
>TRBV5-1|TRBJ1-2
ASSRGQGDFGYT
>TRBV7-2|TRBJ2-2
ASSLTSAYTGELF
>TRBV5-8|TRBJ2-3
ASSGGTQY
>TRBV27|TRBJ2-7
ASRRDLGNEQY